This TCR beta chain was recorded in a study of shared clonotypes between healthy human individuals. Study details: A donor's plate count was three for CD4 naive and three for CD4 memory; CD8 naive had two and CD8 memory one.

Remarks on this clone: Its antigen remains unknown. The sample carries other DNA sequences with the same CDR3.

CDR1 is GTSNPN and CDR2 is SVGIG in the germline V gene (reference sequence). V was trimmed by 2 bases and J by 3 bases, leaving 3 bases between them. CDR3 size: 11 residues. Every subset's genomic DNA went evenly onto several immunoSEQ plates. Only in-frame clones appear in the TCRdb table, and some are missing; sequencing was by immunoSEQ multiplex PCR. The sample records about 2.4 million clones, roughly nine tenths being singletons. Study-wide findings and caveats: Sharing across four donors was highest in naive CD4 (roughly 5%) and lowest in memory CD8 (approximately 0.4%). Sampling was confined to blood; repertoires within tissues likely differ.

The sequenced material came from naive CD4+ T cells sorted from blood. The sample's subset: CD45RA+ positively selected. The receptor's source is a man younger than 35 in good health. The chain has TRBV30 and TRBJ2-3; the D is unclear. The CDR3 loop is CAWSRTDTQYF. The CDR3 region has the DNA TGTGCCTGGAGTCGAACAGATACGCAGTATTTT.